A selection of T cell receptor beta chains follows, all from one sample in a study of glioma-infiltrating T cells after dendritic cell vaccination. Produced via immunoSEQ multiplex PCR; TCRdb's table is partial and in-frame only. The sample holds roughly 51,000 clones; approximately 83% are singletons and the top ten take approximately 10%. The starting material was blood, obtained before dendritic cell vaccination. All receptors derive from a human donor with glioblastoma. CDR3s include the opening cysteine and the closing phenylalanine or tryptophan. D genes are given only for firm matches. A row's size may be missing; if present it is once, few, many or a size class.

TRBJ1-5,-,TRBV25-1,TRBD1,TGTGCCAGCAGCGGGACAGGGGGTAATCAGCCCCAGCATTTT,CASSGTGGNQPQHF
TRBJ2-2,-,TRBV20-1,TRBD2,TGCACGGGAGGGCCAGGCGGGGAGCTGTTTTTT,CTGGPGGELFF
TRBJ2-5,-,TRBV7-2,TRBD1,TGTGCCAGCAGCCTAGGACAGGGAAGAGGAGAGACCCAGTACTTC,CASSLGQGRGETQYF
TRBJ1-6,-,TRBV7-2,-,TGTGCCAGCAGCCGAGGCCATAATTCACCCCTCCACTTT,CASSRGHNSPLHF
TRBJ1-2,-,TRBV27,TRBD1,TGTGCCAGCAGTCCTGGACAGGGACGAGTTGGCTACACCTTC,CASSPGQGRVGYTF
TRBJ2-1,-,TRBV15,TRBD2,TGTGCCACCAGCAGAGCGCAGGGTAGCGGGTCCAATGAGCAGTTCTTC,CATSRAQGSGSNEQFF
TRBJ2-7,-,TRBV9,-,TGTGCCAGCAGTCCGGGACTTCTGATCTCCTACGAGCAGTACTTC,CASSPGLLISYEQYF
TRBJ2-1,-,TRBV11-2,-,TGTGCCAGCAGCTTAATACGAGGGAACTACAATGAGCAGTTCTTC,CASSLIRGNYNEQFF
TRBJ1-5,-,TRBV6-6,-,TGTGCCAGCAGCTCCCCGGGGAGGGTCGATCAGCCCCAGCATTTT,CASSSPGRVDQPQHF
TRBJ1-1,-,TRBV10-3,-,TGTGCCATCAGGAGAGGGACACCCGGGGAAGAAGCTTTCTTT,CAIRRGTPGEEAFF
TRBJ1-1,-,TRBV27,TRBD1,TGTGCCAGCAGTCTGCGGACAGGTAGGAACACTGAAGCTTTCTTT,CASSLRTGRNTEAFF
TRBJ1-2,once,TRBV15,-,TGTGCCACCAGCAGAGATACTAACTATGGCTACACCTTC,CATSRDTNYGYTF
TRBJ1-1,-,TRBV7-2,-,TGTGCCAGCAGCTTAGGCCCCGGTAACACTGAAGCTTTCTTT,CASSLGPGNTEAFF
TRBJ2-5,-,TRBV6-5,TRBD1,TGTGCCAGCTCGGGACAGGGCGCTGAGACCCAGTACTTC,CASSGQGAETQYF
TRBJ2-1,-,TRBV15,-,TGTGCCACCAGCAAGGGCGGGGTCGGTGAGCAGTTCTTC,CATSKGGVGEQFF
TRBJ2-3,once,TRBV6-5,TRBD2,TGTGCCAGCAGGAGTAGCGGGGGGCGCACAGATACGCAGTATTTT,CASRSSGGRTDTQYF
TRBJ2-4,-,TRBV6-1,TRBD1,TGTGCCAGCATGCTAGGGACAGGGGGGAACATTCAGTACTTC,CASMLGTGGNIQYF
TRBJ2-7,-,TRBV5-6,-,TGTGCCAGCAGCTTGGCAGGGTCCCACGAGCAGTACTTC,CASSLAGSHEQYF
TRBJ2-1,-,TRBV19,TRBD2,TGTGCCAGTAAAGCTAGCGGCACCGGAGGGGAGCAGTTCTTC,CASKASGTGGEQFF
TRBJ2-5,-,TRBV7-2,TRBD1,TGTGCCAGCAGCTCGACAGGGGGCCGGGAGACCCAGTACTTC,CASSSTGGRETQYF
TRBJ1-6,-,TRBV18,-,TGTGCCAGCTCTCCGCAGGATAATTCACCCCTCCACTTT,CASSPQDNSPLHF
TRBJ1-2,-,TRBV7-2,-,TGTGCCAGCAGCCGACGGTCCCGGGACTATGGCTACACCTTC,CASSRRSRDYGYTF
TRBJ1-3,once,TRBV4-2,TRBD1,TGTGCCAGCAGCCAAGATCACGGACAGGGACGCGGAAACACCATATATTTT,CASSQDHGQGRGNTIYF
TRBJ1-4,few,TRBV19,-,TGTGCCAGCCGCTCGATCGACAGGACTAATGAAAAACTGTTTTTT,CASRSIDRTNEKLFF
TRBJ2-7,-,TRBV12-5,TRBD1,TGTGCCGACAACGGACAGGTTCGGCCTTCCTACGAGCAGTACTTC,CADNGQVRPSYEQYF
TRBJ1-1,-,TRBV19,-,TGTGCCAGTAGTATGGGGGGATCGAACACTGAAGCTTTCTTT,CASSMGGSNTEAFF
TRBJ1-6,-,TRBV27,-,TGTGCCAGCAGTTTCAACAGCAATTCCCCCCTCCACTTT,CASSFNSNSPLHF
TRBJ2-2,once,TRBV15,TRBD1,TGTGCCACCAGCAGGGCGGGGACAGGTGTCGGCACCGGGGAGCTGTTTTTT,CATSRAGTGVGTGELFF
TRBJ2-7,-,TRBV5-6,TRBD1,TGTGCCAGCAGCTCTTACAGGGGATTCTCCTACGAGCAGTACTTC,CASSSYRGFSYEQYF
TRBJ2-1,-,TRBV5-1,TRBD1,TGCGCCAGCAGTACCCCGGGACAGGGAAACAATGAGCAGTTCTTC,CASSTPGQGNNEQFF
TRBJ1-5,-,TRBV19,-,TGTGCCAGTAGTATAGAGCAGGGGTTGGAACAGCCCCAGCATTTT,CASSIEQGLEQPQHF
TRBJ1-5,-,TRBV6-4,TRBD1,TGTGCCAGCAGTTACGGGGACAGGGGGTTATACAATCAGCCCCAGCATTTT,CASSYGDRGLYNQPQHF
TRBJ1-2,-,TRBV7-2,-,TGTGCCAGCAGCCCCCAACAGGGAAGTCACGATGGCTACACCTTC,CASSPQQGSHDGYTF
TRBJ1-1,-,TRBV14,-,TGTGCCAGCACCTGGGAGTTGAACACTGAAGCTTTCTTT,CASTWELNTEAFF